These 21 T cell receptor beta chains were sequenced from one sample in a study of spatial heterogeneity in lung cancer. The time point was: sample taken at primary tumor resection. In each case, whole RNA from tumor, nontumor lung or frozen PBMC was sequenced unsorted. TCRdb re-derived calls from the 5' RACE reads in MiXCR, one entry per CDR3 protein. The table has some 100,000 distinct CDR3 sequences, approximately 12% seen once. Material: PBMCs, obtained at surgery. Receptors originate from a male donor with early-stage non-small cell lung cancer.

This clonotype was seen at least ten times. The chain carries TRBV9 and TRBJ2-7; D gene unclear. The CDR3 extends over 14 amino acids. V lost 0 bases and J 1 base, leaving 8 bases between the germline ends. Germline CDR1 reads SGDLS; CDR2 reads YYNGEE. The CDR3, as DNA: TGTGCCAGCAGCGTAGGAGGTCAATCCTACGAGCAGTACTTC. Protein sequence: CASSVGGQSYEQYF.

This clonotype was picked up a small number of times. The CDR3 here is CASSSPNSGGGQGTQYF. DNA of the CDR3: TGTGCCAGCAGCTCACCCAATAGCGGGGGGGGCCAGGGGACCCAGTACTTC. The J gene is TRBJ2-5, the V gene TRBV7-2; the match to TRBD2 covers 11 bases. V dropped 4 bases and J dropped 7; count of bases not matched to a gene: 14. The CDR3 extends over 17 amino acids. Germline-derived CDR1 and CDR2 are SGHTA and FQGNSA.

This chain uses TRBV11-2 with TRBJ2-4, with no clear D. The CDR3 sequence is 17 residues long. V shed 0 bases and J shed 1 base, with 13 bases lying between them. The germline V gene has CDR1 SGHAT and CDR2 FQNNGV. The CDR3 is CASSLEGNVGAKNIQYF. CDR3 nucleotides: TGTGCCAGCAGCTTAGAAGGGAACGTCGGGGCCAAAAACATTCAGTACTTC.

The V call is TRBV29-1, the J call TRBJ1-2, with a tentative D call TRBD1 (5 bases). This CDR3 comprises 12 residues. CDR1 and CDR2 from the germline V gene are SQVTM and ANQGSEA. Trimming took 1 base from V and 7 from J, leaving 10 bases between them. The CDR3 DNA follows: TGCAGCGTTGAAGTGGGACTACGTGGCTACACCTTC. This translates into CSVEVGLRGYTF.

The gene calls are TRBV5-1 and TRBJ2-1, with 7 bases matching TRBD1. CDR1 and CDR2 (germline): SGHRS, YFSETQ. Trimming at V came to 4 bases and at J to 5 bases, leaving 6 bases not matched to a gene. The CDR3 covers 14 residues. CDR3 amino acids: CASSVGQAHNEQFF. CDR3 bases: TGCGCCAGCAGCGTCGGACAGGCCCACAATGAGCAGTTCTTC.

The rearrangement uses TRBV12-3 or TRBV12-4 and TRBJ1-2; 7 positions agree with TRBD1. J was trimmed by 1 base and V by 8 bases; bases with no gene match: 7. CDR3 size: 14 residues. CDR3 bases: TGTGCCAGCGAACAGGGGACGAATAACTATGGCTACACCTTC. It encodes CASEQGTNNYGYTF.

This clonotype was seen a few times. The chain carries TRBV7-9 and TRBJ2-1; D gene uncertain. This CDR3 is built from 15 residues. V lost 1 base, J lost 4 bases, and 11 bases lay in between. Germline loops: CDR1 SEHNR, CDR2 FQNEAQ (reference sequence). In DNA form, the CDR3 reads TGTGCCAGCAGCTTAGAAGGGCAGGATTACAATGAGCAGTTCTTC. Its protein product is CASSLEGQDYNEQFF.

There are a few counts of this clonotype. The chain has TRBV6-2 or TRBV6-3 and TRBJ1-3; D is undetermined. Germline loops: CDR1 MNHEY, CDR2 SVGEGT. V lost 4 bases and J lost 4, with 11 bases in between. The CDR3 has 14 amino acids. CDR3 in DNA: TGTGCCAGCAGTTTCGCGGGTTCCGGAAACACCATATATTTT. Amino acid sequence: CASSFAGSGNTIYF.

There are a few counts of this clonotype. The rearrangement uses TRBV6-6 and TRBJ2-5; 9 positions agree with TRBD2. The junction had 3 bases not matched to a gene; V was cut back by 0 bases and J by 1 base. CDR1 is MNHNY and CDR2 is SVGAGI in the germline V gene (reference sequence). CDR3 length equals 16 residues. CDR3 amino acids: CASSYSLAGPQETQYF. In nucleotides, the CDR3 is TGTGCCAGCAGTTACTCCCTAGCGGGGCCCCAAGAGACCCAGTACTTC.

The CDR3, as DNA: TGTGCCAGTCAGGGTCTCCAAAATTCACCCCTCCACTTT. Its protein product is CASQGLQNSPLHF. The J gene is TRBJ1-6, the V gene TRBV6-1; D is possibly TRBD1 (5 bases). CDR1 and CDR2 from the germline V gene are MNHNS and SASEGT. Trimming shortened V by 9 bases and J by 7 bases, and 13 bases separated the two germline ends. This CDR3 is built from 13 residues.

The chain carries TRBV7-8 and TRBJ2-3, with 11 bases identical to TRBD1. The CDR3 contains 17 residues. The V gene's germline CDR1 is SGHVS and CDR2 FQNEAQ. Losses at the gene ends were 3 bases for V and 2 bases for J; bases not matched to a gene: 7. CDR3 sequence reads: CASSFSGQGGSTDTQYF. CDR3 DNA: TGTGCCAGCAGCTTTTCGGGACAGGGGGGATCCACAGATACGCAGTATTTT.

This clonotype was observed many times. The J gene is TRBJ2-2, the V gene TRBV12-3 or TRBV12-4; D gene ambiguous. This CDR3 is built from 11 residues. V was shortened by 8 bases and J by 5 bases, with 6 bases between the two germline ends. CDR3 loop: CASFETGELFF. The DNA of the CDR3 is TGTGCCAGCTTCGAGACCGGGGAGCTGTTTTTT.

This clonotype appeared a few times. The J gene is TRBJ1-2, the V gene TRBV12-3 or TRBV12-4; D gene uncertain. This CDR3 is built from 13 residues. With 2 bases removed from V and 3 bases from J, the gap between germline ends came to 7 bases. CDR3 in DNA: TGTGCCAGCAGTTTATCCGGGTACTATGGCTACACCTTC. It yields the protein CASSLSGYYGYTF.

The chain recombines TRBV6-4 with TRBJ2-3, with 7 bases matching TRBD2. The CDR3 consists of 15 residues. CDR1 is MRHNA and CDR2 is SNTAGT in the germline V gene. The V and J ends lost 5 bases and 6 bases, in that order; junction bases with no gene match: 11. Here the CDR3 DNA reads TGTGCCAGCAGTTGGTCTGGCGGGGGAGGGGATACGCAGTATTTT. Amino acid sequence: CASSWSGGGGDTQYF.

The V call is TRBV24-1, the J call TRBJ2-2; D is ambiguous. The germline V gene encodes CDR1 KGHDR and CDR2 SFDVKD. Between the trimmed V and J ends, which lost 4 bases and 0 bases, there was a span of 11 bases. The CDR3 totals 16 residues. CDR3 protein: CATSELRATNTGELFF. The CDR3 nucleotides are TGTGCCACCAGTGAACTCCGGGCCACGAACACCGGGGAGCTGTTTTTT.

The gene calls are TRBV6-5 and TRBJ2-7, with D perhaps assigned TRBD1 or TRBD2 (5 bases each). Germline values: CDR1 MNHEY, CDR2 SVGAGI. The CDR3 has 14 residues. Trimming shortened V by 2 bases and J by 3 bases, and 11 bases separated the two germline ends. CDR3 protein: CASSYRDRYYEQYF. In DNA form, the CDR3 reads TGTGCCAGCAGTTACCGGGACCGATACTACGAGCAGTACTTC.

The chain recombines TRBV11-2 with TRBJ2-3; unclear D gene. Per the germline V gene, CDR1 is SGHAT and CDR2 is FQNNGV. Trimming removed 6 bases at V and 2 bases at J, with 9 bases between. CDR3 size: 13 residues. The CDR3 DNA reads as TGTGCCAGCAGACCGGTCTTCACAGATACGCAGTATTTT. It specifies CASRPVFTDTQYF.

The rearrangement links TRBV6-2 or TRBV6-3 to TRBJ1-1; D unresolved. CDR3 length: 16 residues. Deletions cut 6 bases from V and 8 bases from J, with 25 bases between. Germline loops: CDR1 MNHEY, CDR2 SVGEGT. The CDR3: CASSSYSIGSATEAFF. For the CDR3, the DNA is TGTGCCAGCAGCAGTTACTCGATCGGGAGCGCGACCGAAGCTTTCTTT.

This clonotype was detected only a few times. V and J are TRBV7-9 and TRBJ2-3, with a weak D call TRBD1 (6 bases). This CDR3 region has 14 residues. From germline, CDR1 is SEHNR and CDR2 FQNEAQ (reference sequence). Trimming left V 0 bases short and J 3 bases short, with 7 bases between. CDR3 loop: CASSLAQGTDTQYF. In DNA, the CDR3 is TGTGCCAGCAGCTTAGCGCAGGGGACAGATACGCAGTATTTT.

The sample holds a few counts of this clonotype. The V gene is TRBV20-1, the J gene TRBJ2-7; D not certain. Between the trimmed V and J ends, which lost 1 base and 4 bases, there was a span of 11 bases. The CDR3 covers 13 residues. The germline V gene encodes CDR1 DFQATT and CDR2 SNEGSKA (reference sequence). Here the CDR3 reads CSARVSPAYEQYF. CDR3 in DNA: TGCAGTGCTAGAGTGTCGCCAGCTTACGAGCAGTACTTC.

The rearrangement links TRBV20-1 to TRBJ2-1; D ambiguous. Germline loops: CDR1 DFQATT, CDR2 SNEGSKA (reference sequence). CDR3 length: 12 amino acids. V lost 6 bases to trimming and J lost 4 bases, with 10 bases between them. In nucleotides, the CDR3 is TGCAGTGCCGGCAGAGATTACAATGAGCAGTTCTTC. This gives the protein CSAGRDYNEQFF.